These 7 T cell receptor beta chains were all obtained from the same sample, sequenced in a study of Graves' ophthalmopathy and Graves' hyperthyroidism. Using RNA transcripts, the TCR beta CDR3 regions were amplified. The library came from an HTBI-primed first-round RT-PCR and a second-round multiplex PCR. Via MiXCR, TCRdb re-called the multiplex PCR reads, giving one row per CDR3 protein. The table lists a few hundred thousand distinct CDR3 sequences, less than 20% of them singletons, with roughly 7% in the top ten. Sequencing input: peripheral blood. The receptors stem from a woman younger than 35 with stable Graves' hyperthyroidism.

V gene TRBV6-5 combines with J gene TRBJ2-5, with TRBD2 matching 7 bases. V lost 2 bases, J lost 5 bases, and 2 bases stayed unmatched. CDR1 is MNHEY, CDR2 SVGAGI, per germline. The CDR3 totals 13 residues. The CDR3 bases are TGTGCCAGCAGTTACGCGGGAGTGGAGACCCAGTACTTC. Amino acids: CASSYAGVETQYF.

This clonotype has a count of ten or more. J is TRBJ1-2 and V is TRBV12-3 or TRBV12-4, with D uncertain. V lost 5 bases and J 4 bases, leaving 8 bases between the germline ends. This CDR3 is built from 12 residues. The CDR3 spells CASSPRFYGYTF. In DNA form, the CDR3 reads TGTGCCAGCAGTCCGCGTTTCTATGGCTACACCTTC.

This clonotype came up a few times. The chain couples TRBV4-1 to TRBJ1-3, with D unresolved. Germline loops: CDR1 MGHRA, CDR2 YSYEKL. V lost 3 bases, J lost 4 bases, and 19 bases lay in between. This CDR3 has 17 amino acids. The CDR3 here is CASSQRAVVSKGNTIYF. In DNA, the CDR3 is TGCGCCAGCAGCCAGCGTGCGGTGGTATCGAAAGGAAACACCATATATTTT.

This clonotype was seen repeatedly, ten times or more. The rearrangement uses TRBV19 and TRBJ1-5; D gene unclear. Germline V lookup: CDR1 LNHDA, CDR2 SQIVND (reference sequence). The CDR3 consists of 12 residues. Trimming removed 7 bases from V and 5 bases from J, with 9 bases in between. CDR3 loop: CASTKVDQPQHF. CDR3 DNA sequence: TGTGCCAGTACAAAAGTGGATCAGCCCCAGCATTTT.

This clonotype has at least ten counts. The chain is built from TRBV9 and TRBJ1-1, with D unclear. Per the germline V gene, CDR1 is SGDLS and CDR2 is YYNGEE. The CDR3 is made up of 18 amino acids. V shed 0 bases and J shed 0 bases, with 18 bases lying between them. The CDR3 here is CASSVAATGRKLNTEAFF. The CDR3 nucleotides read TGTGCCAGCAGCGTAGCAGCCACCGGGCGGAAGTTGAACACTGAAGCTTTCTTT. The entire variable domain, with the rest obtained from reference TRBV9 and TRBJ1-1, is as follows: DSGVTQTPKHLITATGQRVTLRCSPRSGDLSVYWYQQSLDQGLQFLIQYYNGEERAKGNILERFSAQQFPDLHSELNLSSLELGDSALYFCASSVAATGRKLNTEAFFGQGTRLTVV.

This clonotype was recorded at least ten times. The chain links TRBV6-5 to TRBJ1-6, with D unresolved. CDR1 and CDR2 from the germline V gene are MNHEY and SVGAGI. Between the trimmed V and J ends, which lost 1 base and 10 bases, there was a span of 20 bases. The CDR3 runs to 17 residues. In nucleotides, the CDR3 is TGTGCCAGCAGTTACTTCCCGGGAAAACCTATGGAATCACCCCTCCACTTT. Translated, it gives CASSYFPGKPMESPLHF.

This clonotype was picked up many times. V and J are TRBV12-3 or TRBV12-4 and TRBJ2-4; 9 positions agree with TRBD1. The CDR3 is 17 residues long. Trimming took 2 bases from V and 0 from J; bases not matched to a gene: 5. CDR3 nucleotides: TGTGCCAGCAGTTTATCGGACAGGGGCCTAGCCAAAAACATTCAGTACTTC. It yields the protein CASSLSDRGLAKNIQYF.